The next 9 T cell receptor beta chains were all read from a single sample in a study of CD8 T cells in ankylosing spondylitis. TCRdb fed the 5' RACE reads into MiXCR, producing one record per CDR3 protein. The repertoire holds about 240,000 distinct CDR3 sequences, with about 10% as singletons. The sequencing input was blood, either unsorted or a sorted T cell fraction (not recorded which). The receptors come from a male donor with ankylosing spondylitis or in good health (not recorded which).

Ten or more counts support this clonotype. The chain is built from TRBV27 and TRBJ2-7, with D tentatively TRBD2 (6 bases). The germline CDR1 and CDR2 sequences are MNHEY and SMNVEV (reference sequence). The CDR3 contains 15 residues. Trimming stripped 3 bases from V and 4 bases from J, with 16 bases between. CDR3 DNA sequence: TGTGCCAGCAGTTTTGCCGGAGGGGAAAATTACGAGCAGTACTTC. It yields the protein CASSFAGGENYEQYF.

The sample holds many counts of this clonotype. The chain combines TRBV5-1 with TRBJ1-6; tentatively, D is TRBD1 (6 bases). The CDR3 loop spans 15 amino acids. Germline V gene data show CDR1 as SGHRS and CDR2 as YFSETQ. V lost 4 bases to trimming and J lost 8 bases, with 16 bases between them. CDR3 loop: CASSATPGQYSPLHF. The DNA of the CDR3 is TGCGCCAGCAGCGCAACCCCCGGACAGTATTCACCCCTCCACTTT.

This clonotype was observed many times. This chain uses TRBV29-1 with TRBJ2-1; D gene ambiguous. This CDR3 is 10 amino acids long. Germline CDR1 reads SQVTM; CDR2 reads ANQGSEA. V lost 5 bases and J lost 5, with 4 bases in between. CDR3 in amino acids: CSVFHNEQFF. CDR3 DNA: TGCAGCGTTTTCCACAATGAGCAGTTCTTC.

The sample holds many counts of this clonotype. The chain has TRBV5-1 and TRBJ2-3; D perhaps matches TRBD1 (6 bases). Germline CDR1 is SGHRS and CDR2 is YFSETQ. This CDR3 spans 14 amino acids. V was shortened by 4 bases and J by 1 base, with 10 bases between the two germline ends. This CDR3 reads CASSGRQGTDTQYF. DNA of the CDR3: TGCGCCAGCAGCGGGAGACAGGGCACAGATACGCAGTATTTT.

This clonotype showed up many times. V usage is TRBV4-2 and J usage is TRBJ1-2; TRBD1 matches 7 bases. The J segment lost 7 bases and the V segment lost 1 base, leaving 12 bases of the junction unmatched. CDR1 is LGHNA and CDR2 is YNFKEQ in the germline V gene. This CDR3 is built from 16 residues. The CDR3 is CASSQVNRDSSRGYTF. In DNA form, the CDR3 reads TGTGCCAGCAGCCAAGTTAACAGGGACAGTTCGCGTGGCTACACCTTC.

The chain links TRBV28 to TRBJ2-5; TRBD2 matches 8 bases. V lost 8 bases to trimming and J lost 1 base; unmatched junction nucleotides: 6. The CDR3 is made up of 14 amino acids. Germline V gene lookup returns CDR1 MDHEN and CDR2 SYDVKM. CDR3 amino acids: CASGQLAAQETQYF. In DNA, the CDR3 is TGTGCCAGCGGCCAACTAGCGGCCCAAGAGACCCAGTACTTC.

The chain has TRBV27 and TRBJ2-3; D unclear. Germline V CDR1 and CDR2: MNHEY, SMNVEV (reference sequence). V was pared by 3 bases and J by 6 bases, with 10 bases between. The CDR3 spans 13 residues. This chain's CDR3 is CASSFAPADTQYF. CDR3 in DNA: TGTGCCAGCAGTTTCGCCCCAGCGGATACGCAGTATTTT.

This sequence joins TRBV6-1 and TRBJ1-2; D may be TRBD1 (5 bases). Germline CDR1 and CDR2: MNHNS and SASEGT. V was trimmed by 3 bases and J by 8 bases, leaving 13 bases between them. CDR3 length equals 13 residues. The CDR3: CASSDWEGHGYTF. The CDR3 coding sequence is TGTGCCAGCAGTGATTGGGAGGGGCACGGCTACACCTTC.

This clonotype appeared many times. As DNA, the CDR3 is TGTGCCAGCGGAGCGGGAGGGTACTACGAGCAGTACTTC. It yields the protein CASGAGGYYEQYF. The V gene is TRBV4-2, the J gene TRBJ2-7; TRBD2 matches 10 bases. V trimming: 8 bases; J trimming: 3 bases; junction bases outside the gene matches: 4. The CDR3 spans 13 residues. Looked up from germline, CDR1 is LGHNA and CDR2 is YNFKEQ.